The source of this T cell receptor beta chain is a study of cytomegalovirus exposure and HLA in healthy donors. Study outcomes and limitations: The authors listed about 170 TCR beta chains as cytomegalovirus-associated. Association of fewer than 20,000 TCR beta sequences with HLA alleles was found at 0.05 false discovery rate in a later analysis.

With 60 Vbeta and 13 Jbeta primers, the PCR was carried out. The method was immunoSEQ multiplex PCR; TCRdb's version includes in-frame clones alone and lacks a portion of them. The sample has about 170,000 clones. With regard to this clone: Its antigen is undetermined.

Sequencing was performed on PBMCs. This sequence was found in a woman between 55 and 75 years old in good health and CMV-seronegative.

The CDR3 DNA is TGTGCCTGGAGTGGCGGCGGTGATGAAAAACTGTTTTTT. This encodes CAWSGGGDEKLFF. The rearrangement links TRBV30 to TRBJ1-4; D call uncertain. Trimming removed 1 base from V and 6 bases from J, with 9 bases in between. Germline lookup yields CDR1 GTSNPN and CDR2 SVGIG (reference sequence). The CDR3 has 13 residues.